This TCR beta chain came from a study of blood T cell repertoires in COVID-19. Germline V lookup: CDR1 KGHSH, CDR2 LQKENI. This CDR3 region has 17 residues. With 1 base clipped from V and 3 bases from J, the junction kept 7 bases outside the gene matches. The table came from immunoSEQ multiplex PCR; TCRdb's copy has only in-frame clones and leaves some out. This table has under 150,000 clones, over 60% appearing once. The count of this clone is one. The chain is built from TRBV18 and TRBJ2-3, with 10 positions matching TRBD2. This TCR derives from an elderly woman with active or convalescent COVID-19. The sequenced sample consisted of peripheral blood. The CDR3 loop reads CASSPRASGGDTDTQYF. Written as DNA, the CDR3 is TGTGCCAGCTCACCACGGGCGAGCGGGGGGGATACAGATACGCAGTATTTT.